These 25 T cell receptor beta chains were all obtained from the same sample, sequenced in a study of blood T cell repertoires in COVID-19. Here immunoSEQ multiplex PCR was the method, and the copy in TCRdb shows in-frame clones only, minus some. Of roughly 180,000 clones detected, 81% appear once; the ten largest clones hold around 5.1%. The specimen was PBMCs or T cells enriched from blood (not recorded which). The receptors originated from a woman between 40 and 50 years old with acute COVID-19.

The CDR3, as DNA: TGTGCCAGCAGTCGGATCAGTACTAGCGGGAGCTACTACAATGAGCAGTTCTTC. Translation gives CASSRISTSGSYYNEQFF. The chain recombines TRBV6-6 with TRBJ2-1, with 11 bases aligning to TRBD2. CDR1 is MNHNY and CDR2 is SVGAGI in the germline V gene (reference sequence). V was clipped by 5 bases and J by 3 bases; unmatched bases: 12. CDR3 length equals 18 residues.

This clone was seen a few times. The chain has TRBV14 and TRBJ2-5; D may be TRBD2 (5 bases). CDR1 is SGHDN and CDR2 is FVKESK in the germline V gene. The CDR3 is 16 amino acids. With 0 bases removed from V and 5 bases from J, the gap between germline ends came to 16 bases. CDR3 DNA sequence: TGTGCCAGCAGCCAAGAAACGAGGACCCCGGGGGAGACCCAGTACTTC. Protein: CASSQETRTPGETQYF.

The chain employs TRBV7-8 and TRBJ1-4; D uncertain. Germline assignment: CDR1 SGHVS and CDR2 FQNEAQ. The CDR3 length is 14 residues. V was trimmed by 5 bases and J by 0 bases, leaving 7 bases between them. CDR3 bases: TGTGCCAGCAGCGCCACAGCAACTAATGAAAAACTGTTTTTT. This translates into CASSATATNEKLFF.

This rearrangement joins TRBV18 to TRBJ2-7, with D uncertain. The germline gives CDR1 KGHSH, CDR2 LQKENI. V was cut by 2 bases and J by 5 bases, with 7 bases left in between. This CDR3 is built from 12 residues. DNA for the CDR3: TGTGCCAGCTCACCAACGGGTCACGAGCAGTACTTC. Its translation: CASSPTGHEQYF.

This clone was seen more than once but under ten times. This sequence joins TRBV5-1 and TRBJ1-1; weak D call: TRBD1 (6 bases). The CDR3 is 15 residues long. The germline CDR1 and CDR2 sequences are SGHRS and YFSETQ. V gave up 5 bases and J gave up 2 bases, with 16 bases separating them. In nucleotides, the CDR3 is TGCGCCAGCAGAGTTTTGGGGGCGCGTAACACTGAAGCTTTCTTT. It codes for CASRVLGARNTEAFF.

This rearrangement joins TRBV5-4 to TRBJ2-5; 7 positions agree with TRBD2. The germline V gene encodes CDR1 SGHNT and CDR2 YYREEE (reference sequence). Trimming removed 4 bases from V and 5 bases from J; junction bases left unmatched: 5. This CDR3 has 13 residues. The CDR3: CASSATSVETQYF. As DNA, the CDR3 is TGTGCCAGCAGCGCTACTAGCGTCGAGACCCAGTACTTC. The variable domain in full, completed from reference TRBV5-4 and TRBJ2-5, reads ETGVTQSPTHLIKTRGQQVTLRCSSQSGHNTVSWYQQALGQGPQFIFQYYREEENGRGNFPPRFSGLQFPNYSSELNVNALELDDSALYLCASSATSVETQYFGPGTRLLVL.

This rearrangement joins TRBV12-1 to TRBJ2-7; the DNA was not used to check the table's D call, TRBD2. TRBV12-1 counts as a pseudogene. The CDR3 has 16 residues. The CDR3 DNA is TGTGCCAGCAGCTCGCTCGGGAGAAGGGCTTCCTACGAGCAGTACGTC. Residues: CASSSLGRRASYEQYV.

The chain links TRBV5-1 to TRBJ2-3, with D maybe TRBD1 (6 bases). The V gene's germline CDR1 is SGHRS and CDR2 YFSETQ. The CDR3 has 16 residues. The V end was cut by 4 bases, the J end by 0 bases, with 15 bases between. CDR3 nucleotide sequence: TGCGCCAGCAGCCTCAATGACAGGATAAGCACAGATACGCAGTATTTT. Its protein product is CASSLNDRISTDTQYF.

The genes are TRBV5-1 and TRBJ1-3, with TRBD1 as a possible D gene (5 bases). The germline CDR1 and CDR2 sequences are SGHRS and YFSETQ. Trimming pared 10 bases from V and 0 bases from J, leaving 17 bases between. The CDR3 consists of 15 residues. CDR3 DNA: TGCGCCCCTCCTTCCCAGGGAATCTCTGGAAACACCATATATTTT. Its protein product is CAPPSQGISGNTIYF. Combining the CDR3 with reference TRBV5-1 and TRBJ1-3 gives the whole variable domain KAGVTQTPRYLIKTRGQQVTLSCSPISGHRSVSWYQQTPGQGLQFLFEYFSETQRNKGNFPGRFSGRQFSNSRSEMNVSTLELGDSALYLCAPPSQGISGNTIYFGEGSWLTVV.

The chain recombines TRBV4-2 with TRBJ2-7; TRBD2 agrees at 9 bases. V lost 0 bases and J lost 4; bases outside the gene matches: 7. Germline V gives CDR1 LGHNA, CDR2 YNFKEQ. The CDR3 is 16 amino acids. As DNA, the CDR3 is TGTGCCAGCAGCCAAGAAAATAGCGGGGGTCCATACGAGCAGTACTTC. Its translation is CASSQENSGGPYEQYF.

The chain has TRBV6-1 and TRBJ1-6; 9 bases are a match to TRBD1. CDR1 and CDR2 (germline): MNHNS, SASEGT. CDR3 length: 14 residues. V was clipped by 3 bases and J by 10 bases; unmatched bases: 4. As DNA, the CDR3 is TGTGCCAGCAGTGAGGGGACAGGGAACTCACCCCTCCACTTT. Its translation is CASSEGTGNSPLHF.

The rearrangement links TRBV19 to TRBJ1-6; no definite D call. Looked up from germline, CDR1 is LNHDA and CDR2 is SQIVND (reference sequence). The CDR3 runs 15 residues. The germline V and J ends were trimmed by 1 base and 10 bases, with 14 bases remaining between them. The CDR3 DNA follows: TGTGCCAGTAGTATAGCGAGCCCGGGTGGGTCACCCCTCCACTTT. Protein sequence: CASSIASPGGSPLHF.

V gene TRBV2 combines with J gene TRBJ2-1; TRBD1 matches 10 bases. CDR3 size: 15 residues. Unmatched junction bases numbered 2, after V lost 4 bases and J lost 2 bases. CDR1 and CDR2 (germline): SNHLY, FYNNEI. CDR3 sequence: CASSAGQGTYNEQFF. CDR3 coding DNA: TGTGCCAGCAGTGCGGGACAGGGGACCTACAATGAGCAGTTCTTC.

This rearrangement joins TRBV19 to TRBJ2-5, with 9 positions matching TRBD1. The germline V gene has CDR1 LNHDA and CDR2 SQIVND (reference sequence). CDR3 length: 14 amino acids. V shed 10 bases, J shed 7 bases, and the junction held 13 bases outside the gene matches. The CDR3 nucleotides read TGTGCCACGCAGTCGTACAGGGGGCGCGGGACCCAGTACTTC. Its protein product is CATQSYRGRGTQYF.

V is TRBV15 and J is TRBJ2-1; 10 nucleotides agree with TRBD2. J gave up 12 bases and V 7 bases, and 18 bases lay outside the gene matches. The length of the CDR3 is 16 residues. CDR1 is LNHNV, CDR2 YYDKDF, per germline (reference sequence). The CDR3 loop reads CATKRGQREGETGQFF. CDR3 nucleotides: TGTGCCACCAAGAGGGGCCAGCGGGAGGGCGAAACAGGGCAGTTCTTC.

This chain connects TRBV6-5 to TRBJ2-7, with 9 bases aligning to TRBD1. Per germline, CDR1 MNHEY and CDR2 SVGAGI. V shed 8 bases, J shed 5 bases, and the junction held 13 bases outside the gene matches. The CDR3 is 15 residues long. The CDR3 here is CASSRTGDRDHEQYF. The CDR3 region has the DNA TGTGCCAGCTCTCGAACAGGGGACAGGGACCACGAGCAGTACTTC.

Comments on this clone: A much larger clone differs by one base, so this may be a read error. The chain links TRBV11-3 to TRBJ2-1; 13 bases align to TRBD2. V was clipped by 5 bases and J by 5 bases; unmatched bases: 3. Germline CDR1 reads SGHNT; CDR2 reads YENEEA. The CDR3 is made up of 15 amino acids. CDR3 sequence: CASSHGTSGNNEQFF. In DNA form, the CDR3 reads TGTGCCAGCAGCCACGGGACTAGCGGGAACAATGAGCAGTTCTTC.

V usage is TRBV19 and J usage is TRBJ2-6; possibly TRBD2 for D (6 bases). The germline V gene encodes CDR1 LNHDA and CDR2 SQIVND (reference sequence). Trimming left V 4 bases short and J 4 bases short, with 14 bases between. The CDR3 loop spans 16 amino acids. Here the CDR3 reads CASSSLGGSGANVLTF. The CDR3 DNA sequence: TGTGCCAGTAGTAGCCTAGGAGGGTCCGGGGCCAACGTCCTGACTTTC.

The V gene is TRBV27, the J gene TRBJ1-5; 9 bases align to TRBD1. The germline V gene has CDR1 MNHEY and CDR2 SMNVEV (reference sequence). V dropped 6 bases and J dropped 4; count of bases not matched to a gene: 4. The CDR3 consists of 14 residues. In DNA, the CDR3 is TGTGCCAGCAGCCTGGGACAGGGAAATCAGCCCCAGCATTTT. It encodes CASSLGQGNQPQHF.

The rearrangement links TRBV11-2 to TRBJ2-1; TRBD2 is a possible D gene (5 bases). The germline V and J ends were trimmed by 1 base and 9 bases, with 13 bases remaining between them. The germline gives CDR1 SGHAT, CDR2 FQNNGV. This CDR3 spans 14 amino acids. The CDR3, as DNA: TGTGCCAGCAGCTTAGGTGCCGGACGGGGTGAGCAGTTCTTC. This gives the protein CASSLGAGRGEQFF.

The table lists this clone with a count of one. The chain links TRBV5-1 to TRBJ2-4, with D possibly being TRBD1 (6 bases). CDR3 length: 19 residues. Germline assignment: CDR1 SGHRS and CDR2 YFSETQ. Trimming left V 3 bases short and J 0 bases short, with 22 bases between. The CDR3 sequence is CASSYVRSYRVGAKNIQYF. DNA of the CDR3: TGCGCCAGCAGCTACGTAAGATCGTACAGGGTGGGAGCCAAAAACATTCAGTACTTC.

The chain is built from TRBV5-6 and TRBJ1-5; 9 bases agree with TRBD1. Germline V CDR1 and CDR2: SGHDT, YYEEEE. The CDR3 extends over 14 amino acids. Losses at the gene ends were 5 bases for V and 6 bases for J; bases not matched to a gene: 6. Written as DNA, the CDR3 is TGTGCCAGCAGTCTGGGACAGGGAGTTCAGCCCCAGCATTTT. It specifies CASSLGQGVQPQHF.

V is TRBV3-1 (or the pseudogene TRBV3-2) and J is TRBJ2-1; D may be TRBD1 (6 bases). There are 15 residues in the CDR3. Germline CDR1 reads LGHDT; CDR2 reads YNNKEL (reference sequence). Trimming removed 5 bases at V and 6 bases at J, with 17 bases between. The CDR3 coding sequence is TGTGCCAGCAGCGGCCAGGGGACCCCATCCAATGAGCAGTTCTTC. Translating it yields CASSGQGTPSNEQFF.

The gene calls are TRBV14 and TRBJ2-7; 7 bases agree with TRBD2. CDR1 and CDR2 (germline): SGHDN, FVKESK. CDR3 size: 12 residues. V dropped 5 bases and J dropped 4; count of bases not matched to a gene: 2. CDR3 in amino acids: CASSLGGYEQYV. CDR3 DNA sequence: TGTGCCAGCAGCTTGGGGGGGTACGAGCAGTACGTC.

The chain joins TRBV20-1 to TRBJ1-5, with TRBD1 as a possible D gene (5 bases). Germline V lookup: CDR1 DFQATT, CDR2 SNEGSKA (reference sequence). The CDR3 contains 11 residues. Written as DNA, the CDR3 is TGCGGTCTGGGGGGGAGCCAGCCCCAGCATTTT. It is translated as CGLGGSQPQHF.